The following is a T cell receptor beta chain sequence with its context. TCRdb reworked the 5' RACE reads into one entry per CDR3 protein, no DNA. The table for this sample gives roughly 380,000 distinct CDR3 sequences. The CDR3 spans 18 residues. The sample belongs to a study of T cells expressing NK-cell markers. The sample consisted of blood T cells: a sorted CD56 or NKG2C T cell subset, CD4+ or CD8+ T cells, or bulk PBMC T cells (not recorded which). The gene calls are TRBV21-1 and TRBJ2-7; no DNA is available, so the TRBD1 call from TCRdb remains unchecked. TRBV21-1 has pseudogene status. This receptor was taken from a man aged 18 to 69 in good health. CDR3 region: CASSKGGEPGDRPYEQYF.